The 27 T cell receptor beta chains given below trace back to one sample, sequenced in a study of blood T cell repertoires in COVID-19. Some clones are missing from TCRdb's copy, which holds only in-frame ones; the method was immunoSEQ multiplex PCR. The sample records fewer than 100,000 clones, about 88% being singletons. Sequenced sample: peripheral blood. These receptors originate from a man aged 60-69 years with acute or convalescent COVID-19.

The chain is built from TRBV6-5 and TRBJ2-3, with unresolved D. CDR3 length: 14 residues. Trimming took 0 bases from V and 0 from J, leaving 4 bases between them. Germline CDR1 MNHEY, CDR2 SVGAGI. DNA of the CDR3: TGTGCCAGCAGTTACTCGACTAGCACAGATACGCAGTATTTT. Its protein product is CASSYSTSTDTQYF.

J is TRBJ2-5 and V is TRBV3-1 (or the pseudogene TRBV3-2); TRBD2 might be the D (6 bases). This CDR3 is built from 17 residues. Trimming took 1 base from V and 1 from J, leaving 16 bases between them. Per the germline V gene, CDR1 is LGHDT and CDR2 is YNNKEL (reference sequence). CDR3 nucleotide sequence: TGTGCCAGCAGCCAAGCCGCAATGCGGGGACCCCAAGAGACCCAGTACTTC. It encodes CASSQAAMRGPQETQYF.

The genes are TRBV11-2 and TRBJ1-3; D not certain. Trimming removed 2 bases from V and 4 bases from J, with 12 bases in between. The CDR3 extends over 15 amino acids. Looked up from germline, CDR1 is SGHAT and CDR2 is FQNNGV. The CDR3 reads CASSLSLSPGNTIYF. CDR3 coding DNA: TGTGCCAGCAGCTTATCCCTATCACCCGGAAACACCATATATTTT.

The V and J genes are TRBV11-2 and TRBJ1-2; D gene ambiguous. Per the germline V gene, CDR1 is SGHAT and CDR2 is FQNNGV. The CDR3 is made up of 13 amino acids. V was pared by 1 base and J by 8 bases, with 11 bases between. CDR3 protein: CASSLGRTEGYTF. The CDR3 DNA follows: TGTGCCAGCAGCTTAGGGAGGACGGAAGGCTACACCTTC.

This chain links TRBV18 with TRBJ1-1; D perhaps matches TRBD1 (6 bases). The CDR3 contains 17 residues. Trimming took 4 bases from V and 3 from J, leaving 21 bases between them. Germline loops: CDR1 KGHSH, CDR2 LQKENI. The CDR3 DNA sequence: TGTGCCAGCTCACGAAACTACCCCAGGGGTAAGGACACTGAAGCTTTCTTT. It specifies CASSRNYPRGKDTEAFF.

About this clone itself: Distinct nucleotide sequences in the sample also encode this CDR3. The V and J genes are TRBV5-4 and TRBJ2-3; 14 bases line up with TRBD2. CDR3 size: 16 residues. Germline V gene sequence: CDR1 SGHNT, CDR2 YYREEE (reference sequence). The ends lost 3 bases at V and 3 bases at J; junction bases unmatched: 3. The CDR3 loop reads CASSSGLAGGTDTQYF. CDR3 nucleotide sequence: TGTGCCAGCAGCTCAGGACTAGCGGGGGGTACAGATACGCAGTATTTT.

This clone was detected only a few times. The rearrangement joins TRBV7-2 to TRBJ2-1, with TRBD1 identical over 7 bases. The germline gives CDR1 SGHTA, CDR2 FQGNSA. The CDR3 length is 14 residues. Germline trimming cut 4 bases from V and 6 bases from J; bases unmatched to any gene: 6. The CDR3 region is CASSSLYRGNEQFF. CDR3 coding DNA: TGTGCCAGCAGCTCGTTGTACAGGGGCAATGAGCAGTTCTTC.

The chain is built from TRBV9 and TRBJ2-3; tentative D call: TRBD2 (7 bases). Germline CDR1 is SGDLS and CDR2 is YYNGEE. CDR3 length: 20 residues. The V end was cut by 3 bases, the J end by 2 bases, with 28 bases between. CDR3 amino acids: CASSATPTPTGGRTTDTQYF. Here the CDR3 DNA reads TGTGCCAGCAGCGCCACCCCCACCCCCACGGGGGGCCGAACCACAGATACGCAGTATTTT.

The chain carries TRBV29-1 and TRBJ1-2; tentatively, D is TRBD1 (5 bases). With 3 bases removed from V and 7 bases from J, the gap between germline ends came to 12 bases. Looked up from germline, CDR1 is SQVTM and CDR2 is ANQGSEA. The CDR3 consists of 12 residues. Written as DNA, the CDR3 is TGCAGCGTTGAGGGGCCCAGAGGTGGCTACACCTTC. Amino acids: CSVEGPRGGYTF.

V usage is TRBV4-1 and J usage is TRBJ1-3; D call uncertain. The CDR3 totals 16 residues. V was pared by 0 bases and J by 0 bases, with 9 bases between. Germline lookup yields CDR1 MGHRA and CDR2 YSYEKL. The CDR3 spells CASSQEYTDSGNTIYF. CDR3 bases: TGCGCCAGCAGCCAAGAATATACAGACTCTGGAAACACCATATATTTT.

The rearrangement joins TRBV10-3 to TRBJ2-1; TRBD2 aligns across 9 bases. Looked up from germline, CDR1 is ENHRY and CDR2 is SYGVKD. The V gene end was trimmed by 11 bases and the J gene end by 10 bases; junction bases not matched to a gene: 9. The CDR3 is 12 amino acids. The CDR3 nucleotides are TGTGCCCATAGCGGGGGCCTTGGGGAGCAGTTCTTC. Translating it yields CAHSGGLGEQFF.

The count of this clone is one. The chain combines TRBV7-3 with TRBJ2-2, with TRBD2 identical over 10 bases. The CDR3 loop spans 19 amino acids. The V segment lost 4 bases and the J segment 2 bases; nucleotides outside the gene matches: 13. The germline V gene encodes CDR1 SGHTA and CDR2 FQGTGA. The CDR3 here is CASSSRGSGRLPNTGELFF. DNA for the CDR3: TGTGCCAGCAGCTCCCGCGGTAGCGGGAGGCTACCTAACACCGGGGAGCTGTTTTTT.

The chain employs TRBV19 and TRBJ1-2; 8 bases agree with TRBD1. The CDR3 is 16 residues long. Looked up from germline, CDR1 is LNHDA and CDR2 is SQIVND (reference sequence). The trim removed 4 bases at V and 7 bases at J, leaving 14 bases unmatched. In DNA form, the CDR3 reads TGTGCCAGTAGTACGGGAAGGACAGGGACCATCCGTGGCTACACCTTC. This sequence encodes CASSTGRTGTIRGYTF. Together with reference TRBV19 and TRBJ1-2, the CDR3 gives the full variable domain: DGGITQSPKYLFRKEGQNVTLSCEQNLNHDAMYWYRQDPGQGLRLIYYSQIVNDFQKGDIAEGYSVSREKKESFPLTVTSAQKNPTAFYLCASSTGRTGTIRGYTFGSGTRLTVV.

This clone was detected once. The V call is TRBV6-5, the J call TRBJ2-7, with 7 bases identical to TRBD1. This CDR3 spans 12 amino acids. CDR1 MNHEY and CDR2 SVGAGI come from the germline V gene. Trimming removed 0 bases from V and 10 bases from J; junction bases left unmatched: 3. CDR3 DNA sequence: TGTGCCAGCAGTTACTCCGGGGACAGCCAGTACTTC. It yields the protein CASSYSGDSQYF.

The chain uses TRBV6-6 and TRBJ2-7; 9 bases align to TRBD1. Germline-derived CDR1 and CDR2 are MNHNY and SVGAGI (reference sequence). CDR3 length equals 14 residues. V was clipped by 2 bases and J by 5 bases; unmatched bases: 4. The CDR3 DNA is TGTGCCAGCAGTTACCCCACAGGGGGCAACGAGCAGTACTTC. Protein product: CASSYPTGGNEQYF.

The chain has TRBV5-4 and TRBJ2-5, with D maybe TRBD1 (5 bases). V was shortened by 2 bases and J by 7 bases, with 12 bases between the two germline ends. Germline V gene lookup returns CDR1 SGHNT and CDR2 YYREEE (reference sequence). The CDR3 is 13 residues long. CDR3 sequence (DNA): TGTGCCAGCAGCTTCCCCCAGGGCGGGACCCAGTACTTC. This sequence encodes CASSFPQGGTQYF.

The chain links TRBV12-3 or TRBV12-4 to TRBJ1-1, with 7 bases matching TRBD1. The CDR3 has 11 residues. Trimming cost V 8 bases and J 6 bases; bases outside gene matches: 3. CDR3 in amino acids: CASGTASEAFF. The CDR3 nucleotides are TGTGCCAGCGGGACAGCTTCTGAAGCTTTCTTT.

The chain uses TRBV29-1 and TRBJ2-3; 7 positions agree with TRBD1. V lost 7 bases and J lost 0; bases outside the gene matches: 7. The CDR3 totals 14 residues. Germline loops: CDR1 SQVTM, CDR2 ANQGSEA. As DNA, the CDR3 is TGCAGCGCCAGGGGGTTCTTCAGCACAGATACGCAGTATTTT. It encodes CSARGFFSTDTQYF.

The chain uses TRBV30 and TRBJ2-3, with 9 bases that match TRBD1. Germline V gives CDR1 GTSNPN, CDR2 SVGIG (reference sequence). Losses at the gene ends were 5 bases for V and 4 bases for J; bases not matched to a gene: 4. The CDR3 consists of 13 residues. The CDR3 loop reads CAWSQGAPDTQYF. In nucleotides, the CDR3 is TGTGCCTGGTCACAGGGGGCCCCAGATACGCAGTATTTT.

This clone occurred a few times. This sequence joins TRBV7-2 and TRBJ1-1; D may be TRBD1 (5 bases). Germline values: CDR1 SGHTA, CDR2 FQGNSA. CDR3 length: 14 amino acids. V lost 1 base, J lost 2 bases, and 8 bases lay in between. This CDR3 is CASSLGGGNTEAFF. The CDR3 nucleotides read TGTGCCAGCAGCTTAGGCGGGGGAAACACTGAAGCTTTCTTT.

The chain joins TRBV5-1 to TRBJ2-7; maybe TRBD1 (6 bases). The ends were cut back, 4 bases at V and 6 bases at J, with 26 bases in the middle. The CDR3 spans 17 residues. Germline-derived CDR1 and CDR2 are SGHRS and YFSETQ. The CDR3 DNA follows: TGCGCCAGCAGCCTAGGACTCCGGGACACGGGCGCCGGCGAGCAGTACTTC. Translated: CASSLGLRDTGAGEQYF.

The chain has TRBV6-5 and TRBJ1-4, with D uncertain. The CDR3 is 13 residues long. Germline V gene sequence: CDR1 MNHEY, CDR2 SVGAGI. The ends were cut back, 6 bases at V and 7 bases at J, with 12 bases in the middle. The DNA of the CDR3 is TGTGCCAGCAGCCTGGTGCGGGGTGAAAAACTGTTTTTT. Its translation is CASSLVRGEKLFF.

The count of this clone is one. This chain joins TRBV19 and TRBJ2-2; D might be TRBD2 (6 bases). The CDR3 totals 15 residues. CDR1 is LNHDA, CDR2 SQIVND, per germline (reference sequence). Deletions cut 3 bases from V and 4 bases from J, with 12 bases between. The CDR3 sequence: CASSIRRGATGELFF. For the CDR3, the DNA is TGTGCCAGTAGTATTCGTCGCGGGGCCACCGGGGAGCTGTTTTTT.

The genes are TRBV23-1 and TRBJ1-2; possible D gene TRBD1, 5 bases. TRBV23-1 falls under the ORF class, with uncertain function. Trimming left V 0 bases short and J 6 bases short, with 11 bases between. The CDR3 sequence is 14 residues long. The CDR3 DNA reads TGCGCCAGCAGTCAATCATCAGGGAAGGATGGCTACACCTTC. Its translation is CASSQSSGKDGYTF.

This chain's CDR3 is CASSQGSYYGYTF. In DNA form, the CDR3 reads TGTGCCAGCAGCCAAGGGAGTTACTATGGCTACACCTTC. The V call is TRBV14, the J call TRBJ1-2; D is unresolved. Germline CDR1 reads SGHDN; CDR2 reads FVKESK. The CDR3 is made up of 13 amino acids. Trimming removed 1 base from V and 3 bases from J, with 6 bases in between.

The chain joins TRBV6-2 or TRBV6-3 to TRBJ2-4; D remains ambiguous. V lost 2 bases to trimming and J lost 7 bases, with 6 bases between them. Germline CDR1 reads MNHEY; CDR2 reads SVGEGT. This CDR3 is 12 amino acids long. The CDR3 bases are TGTGCCAGCAGTTACGGAGCGAACATTCAGTACTTC. Translating it yields CASSYGANIQYF.

The chain has TRBV13 and TRBJ2-1; 11 bases are a match to TRBD2. CDR3 length: 14 residues. CDR1 and CDR2 (germline): PRHDT, FYEKMQ (reference sequence). Germline trimming cut 6 bases from V and 6 bases from J; bases unmatched to any gene: 4. As DNA, the CDR3 is TGTGCCAGCAGACTAGCGGGGGCCACCAATGAGCAGTTCTTC. It codes for CASRLAGATNEQFF.